The 10 T cell receptor beta chains listed next were all sequenced from one sample in a study of beta chain features in type 1 diabetes. Expressed TCRB transcripts were sequenced because the entire RNA isolate underwent reverse transcription. Assay used: immunoSEQ multiplex PCR; TCRdb lists only in-frame clones, some missing. The repertoire includes 200,000 to 250,000 clones, over 65% of them detected once, and around 0.05% sits in the top ten. The sample taken for sequencing was naive CD4+ T cells from blood. The source of these receptors is a man younger than 45 in good health.

This chain joins TRBV6-5 and TRBJ1-2; perhaps TRBD1 as D (6 bases). The CDR3 runs 15 residues. Trimming took off 5 bases at V and 6 bases at J, with 19 bases between the two ends. Germline-derived CDR1 and CDR2 are MNHEY and SVGAGI. This chain's CDR3 is CASSPPRGTVDGYTF. In DNA, the CDR3 is TGTGCCAGCAGTCCCCCGAGGGGGACCGTGGATGGCTACACCTTC.

The gene calls are TRBV4-3 and TRBJ2-4; D may match TRBD1 or TRBD2 (6 bases each). Trimming removed 1 base at V and 4 bases at J, with 20 bases between. The germline V gene has CDR1 LGHNA and CDR2 YSLEER. The CDR3 loop spans 18 amino acids. The CDR3: CASSQGAGGGPWKNIQYF. CDR3 sequence (DNA): TGCGCCAGCAGCCAAGGGGCGGGTGGGGGGCCGTGGAAAAACATTCAGTACTTC.

This rearrangement joins TRBV7-2 to TRBJ2-1; 8 bases align to TRBD2. Trimming took 5 bases from V and 2 from J; bases not matched to a gene: 8. Germline CDR1 and CDR2: SGHTA and FQGNSA. The CDR3 loop spans 16 amino acids. As DNA, the CDR3 is TGTGCCAGCAGCACCCCACCCGGGAGGGCCTACAATGAGCAGTTCTTC. The encoded protein is CASSTPPGRAYNEQFF. The full variable domain, rest sourced from reference TRBV7-2 and TRBJ2-1, is GAGVSQSPSNKVTEKGKDVELRCDPISGHTALYWYRQSLGQGLEFLIYFQGNSAPDKSGLPSDRFSAERTGGSVSTLTIQRTQQEDSAVYLCASSTPPGRAYNEQFFGPGTRLTVL.

The chain employs TRBV9 and TRBJ2-4; D gene ambiguous. CDR1 and CDR2 (germline): SGDLS, YYNGEE. CDR3 length: 15 residues. Between the trimmed V and J ends, which lost 0 bases and 0 bases, there was a span of 7 bases. The CDR3 DNA follows: TGTGCCAGCAGCGTAGGGACGGTAGCCAAAAACATTCAGTACTTC. It yields the protein CASSVGTVAKNIQYF.

The V and J genes are TRBV6-1 and TRBJ2-1; TRBD1 agrees at 7 bases. The CDR3 is made up of 13 amino acids. The J segment lost 3 bases and the V segment lost 6 bases, leaving 2 bases of the junction unmatched. CDR1 MNHNS and CDR2 SASEGT come from the germline V gene. The CDR3, as DNA: TGTGCCAGCAGGACAGGGAGCTACAATGAGCAGTTCTTC. Translating it yields CASRTGSYNEQFF.

This chain uses TRBV28 with TRBJ2-1, with D perhaps TRBD2 (5 bases). CDR1 MDHEN and CDR2 SYDVKM come from the germline V gene. V lost 8 bases and J 8 bases, leaving 19 bases between the germline ends. This CDR3 spans 14 amino acids. This CDR3 is CASCERRPLDEQFF. Here the CDR3 DNA reads TGTGCCAGCTGCGAGCGGAGGCCCCTCGATGAGCAGTTCTTC.

The rearrangement joins TRBV14 to TRBJ2-3, with 13 positions matching TRBD2. The V segment lost 1 base and the J segment 6 bases; nucleotides outside the gene matches: 4. The CDR3 length is 16 residues. Germline CDR1 is SGHDN and CDR2 is FVKESK. CDR3 coding DNA: TGTGCCAGCAGCCAAGGACTAGCGGGGGGCTTGGATACGCAGTATTTT. This gives the protein CASSQGLAGGLDTQYF.

The V and J genes are TRBV29-1 and TRBJ2-7, with 14 bases matching TRBD2. V was pared by 4 bases and J by 5 bases, with 1 base of the junction left unmatched. Germline V lookup: CDR1 SQVTM, CDR2 ANQGSEA. The CDR3 runs to 13 residues. This CDR3 is CSVGTSGRHEQYF. The DNA for the CDR3 is TGCAGCGTTGGGACTAGCGGGAGGCACGAGCAGTACTTC.

This clone was seen only a few times. The chain recombines TRBV29-1 with TRBJ1-1; D is possibly TRBD1 (5 bases). From germline, CDR1 is SQVTM and CDR2 ANQGSEA. Deletions cut 2 bases from V and 1 base from J, with 11 bases between. The CDR3 totals 14 residues. CDR3 sequence (DNA): TGCAGCGTTGAAAGACAGCTATCGAACACTGAAGCTTTCTTT. It is translated as CSVERQLSNTEAFF.

This chain uses TRBV28 with TRBJ2-1; D uncertain. Germline V gene data show CDR1 as MDHEN and CDR2 as SYDVKM. This CDR3 spans 15 amino acids. The germline V and J ends were trimmed by 6 bases and 0 bases, with 12 bases remaining between them. The CDR3 sequence is CASRLRTGSYNEQFF. The CDR3, as DNA: TGTGCCAGCAGACTACGGACCGGCTCCTACAATGAGCAGTTCTTC.